Listed here are 12 T cell receptor beta chains from one sample, sequenced in a study of blood T cell repertoires in COVID-19. Assay: immunoSEQ multiplex PCR; the TCRdb copy retains only in-frame clones and omits some. Altogether approximately 96,000 clones are present, about 90% being singletons, with the ten largest covering around 3.9%. Specimen: peripheral blood. The receptors originated from a human donor with COVID-19, enrolled during active disease. The donor label of this sample is uncertain.

The chain has TRBV9 and TRBJ2-1, with D possibly being TRBD2 (7 bases). The ends were cut back, 0 bases at V and 4 bases at J, with 14 bases in the middle. CDR1 is SGDLS, CDR2 YYNGEE, per germline. The CDR3 covers 16 residues. The CDR3 reads CASSVVGGAEYNEQFF. The CDR3 DNA reads as TGTGCCAGCAGCGTAGTAGGGGGGGCCGAGTACAATGAGCAGTTCTTC. Drawing the rest from reference TRBV9 and TRBJ2-1, the complete variable domain is DSGVTQTPKHLITATGQRVTLRCSPRSGDLSVYWYQQSLDQGLQFLIQYYNGEERAKGNILERFSAQQFPDLHSELNLSSLELGDSALYFCASSVVGGAEYNEQFFGPGTRLTVL.

V and J are TRBV12-3 or TRBV12-4 and TRBJ1-1; D gene unclear. This CDR3 has 13 residues. V dropped 5 bases and J dropped 0 bases, with 7 bases sitting between them. The CDR3 DNA reads TGTGCCAGCAGTAACAGAGTGAACACTGAAGCTTTCTTT. This codes for CASSNRVNTEAFF.

The chain is built from TRBV4-1 and TRBJ2-5; TRBD2 matches at 8 bases. V lost 1 base, J lost 3 bases, and 4 bases stayed unmatched. Germline V gene sequence: CDR1 MGHRA, CDR2 YSYEKL. The CDR3 runs to 15 residues. The CDR3 sequence: CASSQGVSGEETQYF. Here the CDR3 DNA reads TGCGCCAGCAGCCAAGGTGTTAGCGGGGAAGAGACCCAGTACTTC.

This chain uses TRBV12-5 with TRBJ2-2; 10 positions agree with TRBD2. The ends lost 4 bases at V and 4 bases at J; junction bases unmatched: 6. Germline V CDR1 and CDR2: LGHNT, FRNRAP. The CDR3 is made up of 16 amino acids. The chain's CDR3 is CASGSFLAGVTGELFF. DNA of the CDR3: TGTGCTAGTGGTTCCTTCCTAGCGGGAGTCACCGGGGAGCTGTTTTTT. Full variable domain (remainder filled in from reference TRBV12-5 and TRBJ2-2): DARVTQTPRHKVTEMGQEVTMRCQPILGHNTVFWYRQTMMQGLELLAYFRNRAPLDDSGMPKDRFSAEMPDATLATLKIQPSEPRDSAVYFCASGSFLAGVTGELFFGEGSRLTVL.

The gene calls are TRBV5-5 and TRBJ2-1; TRBD2 might be the D (6 bases). The V end was cut by 5 bases, the J end by 5 bases, with 17 bases between. The CDR3 length is 15 residues. Looked up from germline, CDR1 is SGHKS and CDR2 is YYEKEE (reference sequence). The CDR3 spells CASSLGTSGDNEQFF. The CDR3 DNA sequence: TGTGCCAGCAGTTTAGGGACTTCCGGGGACAATGAGCAGTTCTTC.

The gene calls are TRBV10-3 and TRBJ1-1; 9 nucleotides align to TRBD1. The V gene end was trimmed by 7 bases and the J gene end by 2 bases; junction bases not matched to a gene: 8. This CDR3 spans 15 amino acids. Germline V gives CDR1 ENHRY, CDR2 SYGVKD. The DNA of the CDR3 is TGTGCCATCACCTCCGGGACAGGGATCAACACTGAAGCTTTCTTT. This codes for CAITSGTGINTEAFF.

The V call is TRBV19, the J call TRBJ1-5; perhaps TRBD1 as D (5 bases). V dropped 3 bases and J dropped 0 bases, with 9 bases sitting between them. CDR3 size: 15 residues. The germline CDR1 and CDR2 sequences are LNHDA and SQIVND (reference sequence). CDR3 protein: CASSMTATSNQPQHF. CDR3 bases: TGTGCCAGTAGTATGACAGCAACTAGCAATCAGCCCCAGCATTTT.

This sequence joins TRBV3-1 (or the pseudogene TRBV3-2) and TRBJ1-1, with D possibly TRBD1 on 6 matching bases. Trimming took 1 base from V and 4 from J, leaving 10 bases between them. Per germline, CDR1 LGHDT and CDR2 YNNKEL (reference sequence). This CDR3 is 14 amino acids long. The CDR3 DNA is TGTGCCAGCAGCCAAGCGGGGGGCGGCACTGAAGCTTTCTTT. It yields the protein CASSQAGGGTEAFF.

J is TRBJ2-7 and V is TRBV2; the D gene is possibly TRBD1 (6 bases). Germline V gives CDR1 SNHLY, CDR2 FYNNEI. V was pared by 2 bases and J by 3 bases, with 20 bases between. The CDR3 spans 17 residues. CDR3 nucleotides: TGTGCCAGCAGTGAATACCAAGCCGGGACATCATTCTACGAGCAGTACTTC. This gives the protein CASSEYQAGTSFYEQYF.

This clone was found a few times. This chain connects TRBV6-1 to TRBJ1-2; 8 bases line up with TRBD1. CDR1 MNHNS and CDR2 SASEGT come from the germline V gene. The CDR3 is 14 residues long. Trimming took 3 bases from V and 3 from J; bases not matched to a gene: 3. CDR3 sequence reads: CASSDNRGDYGYTF. CDR3 coding DNA: TGTGCCAGCAGTGATAACAGGGGGGACTATGGCTACACCTTC.

The chain joins TRBV23-1 to TRBJ2-1, with 9 bases identical to TRBD1. TRBV23-1 is an open reading frame whose function is uncertain. The length of the CDR3 is 17 residues. The V segment lost 3 bases and the J segment 0 bases; nucleotides outside the gene matches: 6. CDR3 in amino acids: CASSQWGQGNSYNEQFF. The DNA for the CDR3 is TGCGCCAGCAGTCAGTGGGGACAGGGAAACTCCTACAATGAGCAGTTCTTC.

This clone showed up just a few times. The chain carries TRBV6-1 and TRBJ1-1; D gene ambiguous. This CDR3 is built from 13 residues. Germline V CDR1 and CDR2: MNHNS, SASEGT. Trimming cost V 0 bases and J 4 bases, with 6 bases left between them. In DNA form, the CDR3 reads TGTGCCAGCAGTGAAGCGGGAGCCACTGAAGCTTTCTTT. It translates to CASSEAGATEAFF.